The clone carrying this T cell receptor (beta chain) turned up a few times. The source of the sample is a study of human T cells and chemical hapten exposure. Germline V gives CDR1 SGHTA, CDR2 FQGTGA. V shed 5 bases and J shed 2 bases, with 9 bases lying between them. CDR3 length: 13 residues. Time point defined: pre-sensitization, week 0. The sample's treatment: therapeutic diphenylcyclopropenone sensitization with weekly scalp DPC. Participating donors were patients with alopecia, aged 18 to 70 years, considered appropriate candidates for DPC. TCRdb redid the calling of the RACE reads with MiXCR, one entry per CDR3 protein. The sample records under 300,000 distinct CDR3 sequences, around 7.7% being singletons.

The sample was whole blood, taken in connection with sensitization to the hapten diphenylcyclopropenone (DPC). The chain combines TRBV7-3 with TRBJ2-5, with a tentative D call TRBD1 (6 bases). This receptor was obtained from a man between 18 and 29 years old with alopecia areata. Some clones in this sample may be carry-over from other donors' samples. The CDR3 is CASSKGVQETQYF. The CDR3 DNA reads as TGTGCCAGCAGCAAGGGGGTTCAAGAGACCCAGTACTTC.